This T cell receptor (beta chain) was captured by sequencing in a study of blood T cell repertoires in COVID-19. Study context: T cells, B-cell-depleted T cells, or PBMCs provided the cDNA or gDNA that served as material.

CDR1 is SGHDT and CDR2 is YYEEEE in the germline V gene. V shed 3 bases and J shed 3 bases, with 9 bases lying between them. The CDR3 sequence is 13 residues long. The sample holds one count of this clone. In the source study's methods: Amplification of reference gene primers provided the estimated nucleated cell counts. The repertoire was sequenced with immunoSEQ multiplex PCR; TCRdb's copy has only in-frame clones and lacks some. The V and J calls and clone size are taken from that table; D and trimming were inferred from the DNA. Here the sample spans about 160,000 clones, 78% being singletons. The sequenced material came from peripheral blood. The chain has TRBV5-6 and TRBJ1-1; D may be TRBD1 (5 bases). The TCR originated in a woman aged 80 or older with acute or convalescent COVID-19. CDR3 sequence reads: CASSSRAHTEAFF. DNA for the CDR3: TGTGCCAGCAGCTCCAGGGCCCACACTGAAGCTTTCTTT.